This TCR beta chain appears in the sequencing data of a study of graft-versus-host responses after intestinal transplantation. Study-wide context: Those transplanted obtained multivisceral, liver-intestinal, or isolated intestinal grafts.

Grafts had their tissue processed, releasing intraepithelial and lamina propria lymphocytes. Generated by immunoSEQ multiplex PCR, the TCRdb table keeps only in-frame clones and is missing some. Altogether about 60,000 clones are present, around 90% being singletons, with the ten largest covering under 2%. Deletions cut 5 bases from V and 2 bases from J, with 8 bases between. The CDR3 has 13 amino acids. Looked up from germline, CDR1 is KGHSH and CDR2 is LQKENI. V usage is TRBV18 and J usage is TRBJ2-3; D is uncertain. This receptor was obtained from a human patient who received an intestinal transplant, so some T cells may come from the graft donor. The source material was ileum tissue, sampled 350 to 400 days after transplant. CDR3 sequence: CASSSGTTDTQYF. CDR3 DNA sequence: TGTGCCAGCTCATCAGGAACCACAGATACGCAGTATTTT.